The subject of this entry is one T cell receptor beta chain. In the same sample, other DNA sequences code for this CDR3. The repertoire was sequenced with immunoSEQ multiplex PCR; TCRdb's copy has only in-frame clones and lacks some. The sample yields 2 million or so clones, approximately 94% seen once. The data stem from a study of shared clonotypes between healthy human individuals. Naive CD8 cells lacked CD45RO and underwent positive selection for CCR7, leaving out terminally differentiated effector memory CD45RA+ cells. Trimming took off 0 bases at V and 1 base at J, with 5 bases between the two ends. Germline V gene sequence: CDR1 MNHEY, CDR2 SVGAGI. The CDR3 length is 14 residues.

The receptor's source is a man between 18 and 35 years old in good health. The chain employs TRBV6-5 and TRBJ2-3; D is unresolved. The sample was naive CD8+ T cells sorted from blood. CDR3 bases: TGTGCCAGCAGTTACTCTGGGGGCACAGATACGCAGTATTTT. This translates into CASSYSGGTDTQYF.